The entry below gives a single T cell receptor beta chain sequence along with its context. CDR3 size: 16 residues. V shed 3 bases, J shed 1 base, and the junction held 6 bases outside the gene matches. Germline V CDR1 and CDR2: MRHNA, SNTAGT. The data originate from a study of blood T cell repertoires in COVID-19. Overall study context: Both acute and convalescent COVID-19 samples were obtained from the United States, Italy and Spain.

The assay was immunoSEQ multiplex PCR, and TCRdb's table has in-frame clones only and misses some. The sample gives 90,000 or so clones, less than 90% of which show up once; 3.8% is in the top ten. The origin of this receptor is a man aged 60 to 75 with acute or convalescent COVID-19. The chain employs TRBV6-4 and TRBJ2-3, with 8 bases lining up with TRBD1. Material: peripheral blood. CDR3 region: CASSDDRGIGTDTQYF. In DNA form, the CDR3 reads TGTGCCAGCAGTGATGACAGGGGAATCGGCACAGATACGCAGTATTTT.